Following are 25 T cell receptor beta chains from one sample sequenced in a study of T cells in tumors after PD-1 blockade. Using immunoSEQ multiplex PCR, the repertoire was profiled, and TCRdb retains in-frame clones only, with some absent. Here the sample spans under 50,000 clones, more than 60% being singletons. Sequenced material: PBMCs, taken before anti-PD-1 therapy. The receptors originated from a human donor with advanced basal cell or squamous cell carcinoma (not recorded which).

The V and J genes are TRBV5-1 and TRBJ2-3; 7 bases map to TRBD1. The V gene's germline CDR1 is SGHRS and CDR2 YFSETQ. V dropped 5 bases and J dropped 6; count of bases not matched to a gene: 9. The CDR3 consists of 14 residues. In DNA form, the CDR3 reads TGCGCCAGCAGGCCTAGGACAGGTCCTGATACGCAGTATTTT. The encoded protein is CASRPRTGPDTQYF.

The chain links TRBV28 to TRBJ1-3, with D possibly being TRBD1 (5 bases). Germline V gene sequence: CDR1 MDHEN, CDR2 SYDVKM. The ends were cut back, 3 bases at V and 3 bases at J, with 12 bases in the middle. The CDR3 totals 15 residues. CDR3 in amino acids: CASSLGQPGGNTIYF. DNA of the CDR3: TGTGCCAGCAGTTTGGGGCAGCCAGGTGGAAACACCATATATTTT.

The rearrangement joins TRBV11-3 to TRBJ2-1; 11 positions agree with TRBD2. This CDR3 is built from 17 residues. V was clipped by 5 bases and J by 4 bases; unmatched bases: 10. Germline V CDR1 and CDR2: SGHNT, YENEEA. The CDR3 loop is CASSPARGLAAYNEQFF. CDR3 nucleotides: TGTGCCAGCAGCCCCGCGAGGGGACTAGCGGCTTACAATGAGCAGTTCTTC.

The DNA of the CDR3 is TGTGCCAGCAGCTTGGGGCGGGGCGCGGGGGAGCAGTACTTC. This sequence encodes CASSLGRGAGEQYF. The chain combines TRBV5-4 with TRBJ2-7; a possible D gene is TRBD2 (6 bases). The V end lost 0 bases, the J end lost 7 bases, and 14 bases lay between the germline ends. The germline V gene encodes CDR1 SGHNT and CDR2 YYREEE (reference sequence). This CDR3 has 14 residues.

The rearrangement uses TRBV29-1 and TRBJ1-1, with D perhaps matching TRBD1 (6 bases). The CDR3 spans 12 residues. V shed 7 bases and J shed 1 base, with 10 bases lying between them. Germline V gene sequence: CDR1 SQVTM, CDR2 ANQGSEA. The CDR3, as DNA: TGCAGCGGAAACAGGGCGAACACTGAAGCTTTCTTT. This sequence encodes CSGNRANTEAFF. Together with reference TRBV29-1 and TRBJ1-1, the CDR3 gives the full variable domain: SAVISQKPSRDICQRGTSLTIQCQVDSQVTMMFWYRQQPGQSLTLIATANQGSEATYESGFVIDKFPISRPNLTFSTLTVSNMSPEDSSIYLCSGNRANTEAFFGQGTRLTVV.

The DNA of the CDR3 is TGCGCCAGCAGCTCCGGGACAGGTGCTGAAGCTTTCTTT. Its protein is CASSSGTGAEAFF. The chain has TRBV5-1 and TRBJ1-1; 8 bases match TRBD1. From germline, CDR1 is SGHRS and CDR2 YFSETQ. V gave up 3 bases and J gave up 6 bases; unmatched junction bases: 4. The CDR3 sequence is 13 residues long.

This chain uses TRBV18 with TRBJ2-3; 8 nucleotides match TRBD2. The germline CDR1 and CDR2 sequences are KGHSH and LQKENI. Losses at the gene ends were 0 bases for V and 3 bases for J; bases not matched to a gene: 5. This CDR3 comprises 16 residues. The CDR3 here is CASSPPSRGRTDTQYF. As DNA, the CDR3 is TGTGCCAGCTCACCACCCTCTCGCGGGAGGACAGATACGCAGTATTTT.

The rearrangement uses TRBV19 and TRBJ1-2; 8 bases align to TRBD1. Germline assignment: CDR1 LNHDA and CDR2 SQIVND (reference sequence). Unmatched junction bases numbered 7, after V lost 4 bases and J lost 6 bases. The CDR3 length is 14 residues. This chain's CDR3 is CASSTRTGIDGYTF. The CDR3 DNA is TGTGCCAGTAGTACCCGGACAGGGATCGATGGCTACACCTTC. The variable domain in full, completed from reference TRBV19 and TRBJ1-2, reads DGGITQSPKYLFRKEGQNVTLSCEQNLNHDAMYWYRQDPGQGLRLIYYSQIVNDFQKGDIAEGYSVSREKKESFPLTVTSAQKNPTAFYLCASSTRTGIDGYTFGSGTRLTVV.

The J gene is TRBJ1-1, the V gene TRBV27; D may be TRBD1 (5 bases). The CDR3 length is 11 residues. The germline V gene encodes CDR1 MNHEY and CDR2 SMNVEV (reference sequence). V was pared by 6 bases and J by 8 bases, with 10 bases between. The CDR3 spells CASRSGKEAFF. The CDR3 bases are TGTGCCAGCAGATCAGGGAAGGAAGCTTTCTTT.

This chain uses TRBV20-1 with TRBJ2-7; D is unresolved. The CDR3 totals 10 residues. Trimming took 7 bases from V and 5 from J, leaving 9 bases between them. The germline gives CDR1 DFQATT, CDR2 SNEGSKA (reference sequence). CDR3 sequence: CSGFSNEQYF. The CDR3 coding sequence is TGCAGTGGGTTTTCCAACGAGCAGTACTTC.

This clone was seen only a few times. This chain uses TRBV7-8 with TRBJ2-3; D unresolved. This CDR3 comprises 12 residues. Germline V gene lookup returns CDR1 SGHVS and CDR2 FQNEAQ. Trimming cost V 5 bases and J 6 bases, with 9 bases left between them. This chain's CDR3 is CASSRWLDTQYF. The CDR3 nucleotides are TGTGCCAGCAGCCGGTGGCTGGATACGCAGTATTTT.

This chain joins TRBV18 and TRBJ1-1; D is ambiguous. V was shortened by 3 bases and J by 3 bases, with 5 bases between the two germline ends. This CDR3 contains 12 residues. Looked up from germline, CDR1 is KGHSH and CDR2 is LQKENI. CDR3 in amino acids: CASSPMDTEAFF. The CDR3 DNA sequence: TGTGCCAGCTCACCGATGGACACTGAAGCTTTCTTT.

The CDR3 nucleotides read TGTGCCGACGGGGATAATAGGGCTTTCTTT. This sequence encodes CADGDNRAFF. The chain has TRBV6-5 and TRBJ1-1; no reliable D call. The CDR3 totals 10 residues. V was cut by 11 bases and J by 11 bases, with 15 bases left in between. CDR1 and CDR2 (germline): MNHEY, SVGAGI.

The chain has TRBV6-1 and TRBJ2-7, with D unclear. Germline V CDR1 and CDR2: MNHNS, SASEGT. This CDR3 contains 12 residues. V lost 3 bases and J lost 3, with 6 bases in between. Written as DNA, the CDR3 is TGTGCCAGCAGTGAGGGGAACTACGAGCAGTACTTC. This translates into CASSEGNYEQYF.

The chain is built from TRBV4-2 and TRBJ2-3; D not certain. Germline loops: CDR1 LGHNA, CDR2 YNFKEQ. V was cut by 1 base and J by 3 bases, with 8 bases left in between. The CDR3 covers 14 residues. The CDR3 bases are TGTGCCAGCAGCCAAGGGCTTGGGACAGATACGCAGTATTTT. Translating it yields CASSQGLGTDTQYF.

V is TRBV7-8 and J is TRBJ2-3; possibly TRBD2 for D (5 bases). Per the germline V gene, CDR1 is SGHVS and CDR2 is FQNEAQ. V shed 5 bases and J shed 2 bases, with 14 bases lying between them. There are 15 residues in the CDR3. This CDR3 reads CASSPWTGNTDTQYF. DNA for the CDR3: TGTGCCAGCAGCCCATGGACGGGGAACACAGATACGCAGTATTTT. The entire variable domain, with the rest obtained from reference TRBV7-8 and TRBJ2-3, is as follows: GAGVSQSPRYKVAKRGQDVALRCDPISGHVSLFWYQQALGQGPEFLTYFQNEAQLDKSGLPSDRFFAERPEGSVSTLKIQRTQQEDSAVYLCASSPWTGNTDTQYFGPGTRLTVL.

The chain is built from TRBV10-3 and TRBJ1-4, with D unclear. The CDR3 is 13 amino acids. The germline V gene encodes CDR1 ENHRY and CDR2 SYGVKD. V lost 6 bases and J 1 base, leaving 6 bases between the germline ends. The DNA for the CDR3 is TGTGCCATCAGCACCGAAACTAATGAAAAACTGTTTTTT. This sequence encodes CAISTETNEKLFF.

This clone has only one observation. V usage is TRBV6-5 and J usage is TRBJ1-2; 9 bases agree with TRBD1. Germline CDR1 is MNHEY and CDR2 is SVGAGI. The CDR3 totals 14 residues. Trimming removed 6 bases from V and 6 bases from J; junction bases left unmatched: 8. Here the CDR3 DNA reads TGTGCCAGCAGGAAGGACAGGGGAGAAGATGGCTACACCTTC. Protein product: CASRKDRGEDGYTF.

DNA of the CDR3: TGTGCCAGCAGCTTATCCAATGAGCAGTTCTTC. As protein: CASSLSNEQFF. J is TRBJ2-1 and V is TRBV13; D is unresolved. The V end was cut by 2 bases, the J end by 6 bases, with 2 bases between. CDR3 length equals 11 residues. Germline V gene sequence: CDR1 PRHDT, CDR2 FYEKMQ (reference sequence). The complete variable domain, with remaining parts taken from reference TRBV13 and TRBJ2-1, reads AAGVIQSPRHLIKEKRETATLKCYPIPRHDTVYWYQQGPGQDPQFLISFYEKMQSDKGSIPDRFSAQQFSDYHSELNMSSLELGDSALYFCASSLSNEQFFGPGTRLTVL.

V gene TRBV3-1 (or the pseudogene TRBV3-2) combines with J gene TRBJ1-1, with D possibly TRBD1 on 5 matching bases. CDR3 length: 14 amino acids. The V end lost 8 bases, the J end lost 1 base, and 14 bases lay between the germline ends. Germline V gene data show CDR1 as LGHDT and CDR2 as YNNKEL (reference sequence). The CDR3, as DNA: TGTGCCAGCCAGAGTAGTGACAGGAACACTGAAGCTTTCTTT. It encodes CASQSSDRNTEAFF.

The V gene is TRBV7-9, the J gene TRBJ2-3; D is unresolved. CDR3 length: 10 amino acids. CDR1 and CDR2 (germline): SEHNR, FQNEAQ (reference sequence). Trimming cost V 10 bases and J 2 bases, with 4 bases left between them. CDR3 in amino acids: CATATDTQYF. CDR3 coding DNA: TGTGCCACCGCCACAGATACGCAGTATTTT.

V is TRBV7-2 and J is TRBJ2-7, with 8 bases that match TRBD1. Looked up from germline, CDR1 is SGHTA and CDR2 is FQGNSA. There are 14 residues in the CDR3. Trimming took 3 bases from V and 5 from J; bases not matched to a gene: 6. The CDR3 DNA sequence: TGTGCCAGCAGCTTTCTCCAGGGGGCTCACGAGCAGTACTTC. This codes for CASSFLQGAHEQYF.

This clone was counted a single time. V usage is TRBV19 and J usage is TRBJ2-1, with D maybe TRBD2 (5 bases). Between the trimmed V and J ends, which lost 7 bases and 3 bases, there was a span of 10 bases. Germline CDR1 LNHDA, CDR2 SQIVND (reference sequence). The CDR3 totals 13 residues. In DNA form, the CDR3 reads TGTGCCAGTAATGTAGCGAGCTACAATGAGCAGTTCTTC. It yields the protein CASNVASYNEQFF.

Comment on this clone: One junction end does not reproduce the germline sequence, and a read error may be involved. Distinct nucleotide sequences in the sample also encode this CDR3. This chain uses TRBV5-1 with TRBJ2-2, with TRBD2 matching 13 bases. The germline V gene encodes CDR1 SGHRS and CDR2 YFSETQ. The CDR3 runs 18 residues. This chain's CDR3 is CASSLDTSGGAHTGELFF. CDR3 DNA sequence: TGCGCCAGCAGCTTGGATACTAGCGGGGGGGCTCACACTGGGGAGCTGTTTTTT.

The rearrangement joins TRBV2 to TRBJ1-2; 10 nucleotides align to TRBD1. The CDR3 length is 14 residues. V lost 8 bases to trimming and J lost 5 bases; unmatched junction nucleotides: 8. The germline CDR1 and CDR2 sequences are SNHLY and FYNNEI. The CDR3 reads CASGGTGVFYGYTF. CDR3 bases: TGTGCCAGCGGCGGGACAGGGGTTTTTTATGGCTACACCTTC.